The T cell receptor beta chain described here comes from a study of identifying expanded T cells in peripheral blood (dated by TCRdb to between 2017 and 2020). Study-level background: Technical replicates were generated by sequencing separate aliquots of the same genomic DNA pool, and four replicates were compared pairwise.

This clone was recorded only once. Its antigen is not yet known. The input lacks base qualities; no much larger clone sits a single base away. No immune events, such as infections, were documented for the healthy donors during the collection period. Blood repertoires from healthy donors were used as a training cohort for calibrating time-dependent variance in a beta-binomial model of differential abundance of T-cell clones. The training cohort included 10 or so healthy donors, of whom 3 were female and 7 were male. Donor ages ranged from 29 to 64 years, with an average of roughly 47 years. Whole blood from each healthy donor was obtained from a commercial supplier and was collected at three time points roughly 14 days apart. For immunosequencing, genomic DNA was extracted from whole blood that had not been sorted. What the research found in general, with its limitations: The binomial model flagged about 1.2 differentially abundant clones between technical replicates, compared with about 16.4 over about 2 weeks and 18 to 20 over around 4 weeks. The authors expected that biological variance in healthy repertoires might rise further over much longer intervals, such as months to years. Across all healthy-donor time intervals, the beta-binomial model significantly lowered both the number of clones called differentially abundant and the false-positive rate. For all healthy donors, the variance in clone template counts between two-week samples rose significantly as total template count increased.

The CDR3 goes from the cysteine to the phenylalanine over 14 residues. Solely the CDR3 DNA is kept, with 42 bases framed from the first base. The germline ends are 11 bases apart after V is trimmed by 2 bases and J by 3 bases. CDR1 and CDR2 (SGHDN, FVKESK) derive from the germline V gene. The immunoSEQ Assay, which uses bias-controlled multiplex PCR amplification of genomic DNA, was used to profile TCRbeta CDR3 regions. On the study's bioinformatics: The absolute abundance of each unique TCRbeta CDR3 region was quantified after sequences were collapsed and filtered. Differential abundance was assessed using a binomial (Fisher-equivalent) model and a beta-binomial model in which time-dependent variance fitted from healthy donors was added. Clones with fewer than 5 combined templates were excluded, and clones with Benjamini-Hochberg FDR below 0.01 were called differentially abundant. In the beta-binomial model, variance was expressed as a function of the total template count across the two samples, in the form v = (b*log(k)+a)^2. Not all clones reach the TCRdb copy of this immuneACCESS table, which keeps in-frame sequences only. Checked studies attribute under half of the gap to unresolved V genes and leave the rest unexplained. D and trimming come from the DNA, and the V and J calls and clone size come from that table. In all, the sample holds approximately 90,000 clones, and 70% to 90% of those were seen once. Less than 5% of the sample is in the top ten clones.

The sequence links TRBV14 to TRBJ2-7; the D gene is not confidently resolved. The clonotype comes from a person aged 18 to 75 in good health. Sequenced: blood. The nucleotide sequence is TGTGCCAGCAGCCAAAGACACATGAACTACGAGCAGTACTTC. This yields the protein CASSQRHMNYEQYF.